This is a list of T cell receptor beta chains from one sample in a study of CD8+ T cells in alopecia areata. The data were produced by immunoSEQ multiplex PCR, yet TCRdb's version contains in-frame clones alone and is incomplete. The sample records around 290,000 clones, roughly 64% being singletons. The specimen comprised CD4+ T cells sorted from blood, sampled at week 24, from a patient treated with tofacitinib. These receptors came from a human donor with alopecia areata. Each CDR3 is given with its conserved first and last residue. The D gene is left open where the match is weak. Clone size appears in some rows only: once, few, many, or a class for an expanded clone.

TRBV30	-	TRBJ2-1	-	TGTGCCTGGAAGGTTGGCTCCTACAATGAGCAGTTCTTC	CAWKVGSYNEQFF
TRBV5-1	-	TRBJ2-5	-	TGCGCCAGCAGCTTGACCGGGTCCGCACTCCAAGAGACCCAGTACTTC	CASSLTGSALQETQYF
TRBV19	-	TRBJ1-2	-	TGTGCCAGTAAAGCAGGGGTAACCTATGGCTACACCTTC	CASKAGVTYGYTF
TRBV7-9	-	TRBJ2-1	TRBD2	TGTGCCAGCAGCTTAGGGACCGGAGCTAGCGGGGTTGACAATGAGCAGTTCTTC	CASSLGTGASGVDNEQFF
TRBV10-3	-	TRBJ2-3	-	TGTGCCATCAGCGACTCGAGCGATACGCAGTATTTT	CAISDSSDTQYF
TRBV29-1	few	TRBJ1-1	-	TGCAGCGTTTACCAGCCCCATCAAACGAACACTGAAGCTTTCTTT	CSVYQPHQTNTEAFF
TRBV7-2	-	TRBJ1-2	-	TGTGCCAGCAGATCGCAGGGAAGGCATGGCTACACCTTC	CASRSQGRHGYTF
TRBV7-6	few	TRBJ2-7	TRBD1	TGTGCCAGCAGCTCCCGACAGGGGCTGTACGAGCAGTACTTC	CASSSRQGLYEQYF
TRBV7-2	many	TRBJ2-5	-	TGTGCCAGCAGCTTCCAAGAGACCCAGTACTTC	CASSFQETQYF
TRBV7-9	few	TRBJ2-7	-	TGTGCCAGCAGCCCCAAAGTAAAGGACACTCGATCCTACGAGCAGTACTTC	CASSPKVKDTRSYEQYF
TRBV18	-	TRBJ2-3	-	TGTGCCAGCTCACCGGGGAGCACAGATACGCAGTATTTT	CASSPGSTDTQYF
TRBV25-1	-	TRBJ2-5	TRBD2	TGTGCCAGCAGTGAATATAAAAGCGGGGGGGAGACCCAGTACTTC	CASSEYKSGGETQYF
TRBV6-1	-	TRBJ2-3	-	TGTGCCAGCAGTGAAGATAGTACGCAGTATTTT	CASSEDSTQYF
TRBV4-3	-	TRBJ1-5	TRBD1	TGCGCCAGCAGCAGGGACAGGGATCAGCCCCAGCATTTT	CASSRDRDQPQHF
TRBV29-1	-	TRBJ2-5	-	TGCAGCGTCATGCGGGCCCCGGGAGAGACCCAGTACTTC	CSVMRAPGETQYF
TRBV6-5	-	TRBJ2-5	-	TGTGCCAGCAAGAGGAGCCTCAGACAAGAGACCCAGTACTTC	CASKRSLRQETQYF
TRBV6-5	few	TRBJ2-7	-	TGTGCCAGCATACCGCGGCCCCACTCCTACGAGCAGTACTTC	CASIPRPHSYEQYF
TRBV30	-	TRBJ2-3	TRBD1	TGTGCCTGGAGCACGACAGGGGGCATAGATACGCAGTATTTT	CAWSTTGGIDTQYF
TRBV28	-	TRBJ2-7	-	TGTGCCAGCAGTTTAGACATCCCCTACGAGCAGTACTTC	CASSLDIPYEQYF
TRBV6-5	-	TRBJ2-1	TRBD2	TGTGCCAGCAATCTACGGGGGGGCTCCTACAATGAGCAGTTCTTC	CASNLRGGSYNEQFF
TRBV28	-	TRBJ2-1	-	TGTGCCAGCAGTAGGTACAATGAGCAGTTCTTC	CASSRYNEQFF
TRBV5-4	-	TRBJ2-1	TRBD1	TGTGCCAGCAGCCCCAGGGACAGGGAGGGCAATGAGCAGTTCTTC	CASSPRDREGNEQFF
TRBV4-1	few	TRBJ2-2	TRBD2	TGCGCCAGCAGCCAATCGAGACTAGCGGGGGGCACCGGGGAGCTGTTTTTT	CASSQSRLAGGTGELFF
TRBV7-2	-	TRBJ2-7	TRBD1	TGTGCCAGCAGCTTACAGGGACAGGGGGCGAGGGAGCAGTACTTC	CASSLQGQGAREQYF
TRBV27	few	TRBJ1-6	-	TGTGCCAGCAGTTTATCGTGGGTCTCCTATAATTCACCCCTCCACTTT	CASSLSWVSYNSPLHF
TRBV18	few	TRBJ2-5	-	TGTGCCAGCTCACCCACTGGCCAAGAGACCCAGTACTTC	CASSPTGQETQYF
TRBV30	-	TRBJ2-3	-	TGTGCGAGACGGTTGGGAACAGATACGCAGTATTTT	CARRLGTDTQYF
TRBV2	-	TRBJ2-3	TRBD1	TGTGCCAGCAGGGCCGGGACAGGGTCCACGGATACGCAGTATTTT	CASRAGTGSTDTQYF
TRBV4-1	-	TRBJ2-5	-	TGCGCCAGCAGCCTTGGGACCTCAGAGACCCAGTACTTC	CASSLGTSETQYF
TRBV29-1	once	TRBJ1-2	TRBD1	TGCAGCGTTGAGTCTCTCCGACAGGGCGTTTATGGCTACACCTTC	CSVESLRQGVYGYTF
TRBV28	few	TRBJ2-3	-	TGTGCCAGCAGCCCCGCGGGGGCAGGCGCAGATACGCAGTATTTT	CASSPAGAGADTQYF
TRBV29-1	-	TRBJ1-5	-	TGCAGCGTTGGGGGGAATCAGCCCCAGCATTTT	CSVGGNQPQHF
TRBV4-3	-	TRBJ2-7	TRBD1	TGCGCCAGCAGCCAAGGGGCGACAGGGGGCACGTCCTACGAGCAGTACTTC	CASSQGATGGTSYEQYF
TRBV30	-	TRBJ2-3	-	TGTGCCTGGAGTCCTGGTACAGCTCCTAGCACAGATACGCAGTATTTT	CAWSPGTAPSTDTQYF
TRBV18	few	TRBJ1-2	-	TGTGCCAGCTCACCAGAAGCCGGGGCCAGGCGTGGCTACACCTTC	CASSPEAGARRGYTF
TRBV23-1	-	TRBJ2-2	TRBD2	TGCGCCAGCATTCATGCGGGGGGTTGGAACACCGGGGAGCTGTTTTTT	CASIHAGGWNTGELFF
TRBV29-1	-	TRBJ2-2	-	TGCAGCGTCTACCCAAAGGATGGGGGCGCCGGACCGAACACCGGGGAGCTGTTTTTT	CSVYPKDGGAGPNTGELFF
TRBV7-8	few	TRBJ2-7	-	TGTGCCAGCAGCTTAGACAGGGAGGGCGAGCAGTACTTC	CASSLDREGEQYF
TRBV28	-	TRBJ2-6	-	TGTGCCAGCATGGGGTCCTCTCTGGGGGCCAACGTCCTGACTTTC	CASMGSSLGANVLTF
TRBV29-1	-	TRBJ2-7	-	TGCAGCGTTGCCGTGGGGGCTTACGAGCAGTACTTC	CSVAVGAYEQYF
TRBV11-2	-	TRBJ2-1	-	TGTGCCAGCAGCCTCTCCGGGCGTAATGAGCAGTTCTTC	CASSLSGRNEQFF
TRBV9	few	TRBJ2-3	TRBD2	TGTGCCAGCAGCGTCGTAGCGGGTTACACAGATACGCAGTATTTT	CASSVVAGYTDTQYF
TRBV29-1	-	TRBJ1-2	-	TGCAGCGTTGATGCCGGGACAAACTATGGCTACACCTTC	CSVDAGTNYGYTF
TRBV7-8	-	TRBJ2-5	-	TGTGCCAGCAGCTTAGTGGCCAGACGAAGAGAGACCCAGTACTTC	CASSLVARRRETQYF
TRBV10-3	-	TRBJ2-5	-	TGTGCCATCACCTCAGGGGGGAGTGAGACCCAGTACTTC	CAITSGGSETQYF
TRBV5-6	-	TRBJ2-5	-	TGTGCCAGCAGCCATTCAGAGACCCAGTACTTC	CASSHSETQYF
TRBV19	-	TRBJ1-2	TRBD1	TGTGCCAGTAGACCAACCCGGCCGACAGGGAATCGGGGCTACACCTTC	CASRPTRPTGNRGYTF
TRBV30	few	TRBJ1-5	-	TGTGCCTGGAGTGGCGGTTCTTCCCATCAGCCCCAGCATTTT	CAWSGGSSHQPQHF
TRBV19	-	TRBJ1-2	-	TGTGCCAGTAGTATCGGCGGTCCGTATGGCTACACCTTC	CASSIGGPYGYTF
TRBV6-1	once	TRBJ1-6	TRBD1	TGTGCCAGCAGTGAATCAGGACAGGGGCATTCACCCCTCCACTTT	CASSESGQGHSPLHF
TRBV18	once	TRBJ1-1	-	TGTGCCAGCTCATCCTCACAGGGCCGAGCTTTCTTT	CASSSSQGRAFF
TRBV9	-	TRBJ2-3	TRBD1	TGTGCCAGCAGCGAGGGGGCTGGGGCCTTCACAGATACGCAGTATTTT	CASSEGAGAFTDTQYF
TRBV2	-	TRBJ1-1	-	TGTGCCAGCGGTCCTCTCAGGGGAGATACTGAAGCTTTCTTT	CASGPLRGDTEAFF
TRBV28	-	TRBJ2-7	-	TGTGCCAGCAGTTTAATGGTACAGGGCTACGAGCAGTACTTC	CASSLMVQGYEQYF
TRBV29-1	-	TRBJ2-6	-	TGCAGCGTTGAGGACGGGAGCTCTGGGGCCAACGTCCTGACTTTC	CSVEDGSSGANVLTF